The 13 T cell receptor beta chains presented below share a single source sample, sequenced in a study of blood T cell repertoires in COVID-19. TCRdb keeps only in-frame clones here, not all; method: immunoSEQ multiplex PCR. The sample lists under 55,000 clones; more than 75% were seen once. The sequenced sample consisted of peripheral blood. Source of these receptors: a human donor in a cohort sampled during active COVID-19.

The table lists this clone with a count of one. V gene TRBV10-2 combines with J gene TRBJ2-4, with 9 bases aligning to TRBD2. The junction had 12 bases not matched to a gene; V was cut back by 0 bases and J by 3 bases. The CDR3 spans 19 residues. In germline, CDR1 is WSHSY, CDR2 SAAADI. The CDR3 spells CASSESGLRAREGKNIQYF. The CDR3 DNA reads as TGCGCCAGCAGTGAGTCGGGCTTGCGGGCGCGGGAGGGCAAAAACATTCAGTACTTC.

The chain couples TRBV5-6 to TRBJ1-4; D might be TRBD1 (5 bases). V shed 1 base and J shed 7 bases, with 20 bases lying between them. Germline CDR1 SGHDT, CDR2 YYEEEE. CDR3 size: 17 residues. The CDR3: CASSLTRGAGYGEKLFF. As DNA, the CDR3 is TGTGCCAGCAGCTTGACGCGAGGAGCAGGGTACGGTGAAAAACTGTTTTTT. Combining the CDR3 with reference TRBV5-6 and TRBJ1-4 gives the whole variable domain DAGVTQSPTHLIKTRGQQVTLRCSPKSGHDTVSWYQQALGQGPQFIFQYYEEEERQRGNFPDRFSGHQFPNYSSELNVNALLLGDSALYLCASSLTRGAGYGEKLFFGSGTQLSVL.

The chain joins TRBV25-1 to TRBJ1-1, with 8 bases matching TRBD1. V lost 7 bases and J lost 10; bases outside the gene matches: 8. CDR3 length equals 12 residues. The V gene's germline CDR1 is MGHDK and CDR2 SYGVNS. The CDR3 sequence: CASTLGQGPAFF. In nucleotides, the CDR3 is TGTGCCAGCACCCTAGGACAGGGACCAGCTTTCTTT.

CDR3 amino acids: CASSQPTTGFNEQYF. CDR3 nucleotide sequence: TGTGCCAGCAGCCAACCCACCACAGGGTTCAACGAGCAGTACTTC. This chain links TRBV7-8 with TRBJ2-7; D is perhaps TRBD1 (6 bases). CDR1 is SGHVS and CDR2 is FQNEAQ in the germline V gene. V was shortened by 5 bases and J by 5 bases, with 19 bases between the two germline ends. This CDR3 has 15 residues.

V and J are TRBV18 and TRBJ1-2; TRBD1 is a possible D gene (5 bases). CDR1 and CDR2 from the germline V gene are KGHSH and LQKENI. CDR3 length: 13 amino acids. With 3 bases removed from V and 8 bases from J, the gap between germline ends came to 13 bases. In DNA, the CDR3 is TGTGCCAGCTCACCGCGGGACGGTGGGGGCTACACCTTC. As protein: CASSPRDGGGYTF. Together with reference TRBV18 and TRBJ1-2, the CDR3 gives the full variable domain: NAGVMQNPRHLVRRRGQEARLRCSPMKGHSHVYWYRQLPEEGLKFMVYLQKENIIDESGMPKERFSAEFPKEGPSILRIQQVVRGDSAAYFCASSPRDGGGYTFGSGTRLTVV.

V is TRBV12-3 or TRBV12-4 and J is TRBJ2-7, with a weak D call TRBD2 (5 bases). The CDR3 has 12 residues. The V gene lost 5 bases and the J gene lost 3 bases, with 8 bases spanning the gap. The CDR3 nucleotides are TGTGCCAGCAGTCAAACTAGCTACGAGCAGTACGTC. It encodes CASSQTSYEQYV.

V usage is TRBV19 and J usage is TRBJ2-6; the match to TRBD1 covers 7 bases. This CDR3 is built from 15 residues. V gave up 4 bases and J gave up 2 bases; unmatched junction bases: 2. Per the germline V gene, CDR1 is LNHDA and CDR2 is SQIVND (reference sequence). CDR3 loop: CASSTTGAGANVLTF. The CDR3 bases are TGTGCCAGTAGTACCACAGGGGCTGGGGCCAACGTCCTGACTTTC.

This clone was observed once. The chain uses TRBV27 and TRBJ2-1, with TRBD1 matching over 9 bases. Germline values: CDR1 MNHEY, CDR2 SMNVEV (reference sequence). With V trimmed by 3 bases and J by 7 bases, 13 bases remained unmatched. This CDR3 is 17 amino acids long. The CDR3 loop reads CASSLGHPGTGWNEQFF. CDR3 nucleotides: TGTGCCAGCAGTTTGGGGCACCCGGGGACAGGGTGGAATGAGCAGTTCTTC.

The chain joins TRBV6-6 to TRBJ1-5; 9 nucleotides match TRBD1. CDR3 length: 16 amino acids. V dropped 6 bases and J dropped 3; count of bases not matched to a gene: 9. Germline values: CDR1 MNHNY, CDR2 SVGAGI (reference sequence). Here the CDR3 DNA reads TGTGCCAGCAGACCGAAGGACAGGGGAAACAATCAGCCCCAGCATTTT. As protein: CASRPKDRGNNQPQHF.

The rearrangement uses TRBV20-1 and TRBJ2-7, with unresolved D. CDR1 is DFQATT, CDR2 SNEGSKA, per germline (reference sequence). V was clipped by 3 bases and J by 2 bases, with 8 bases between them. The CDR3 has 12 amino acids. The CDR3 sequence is CSASIPPYEQYV. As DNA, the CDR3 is TGCAGTGCTAGTATTCCTCCCTACGAGCAGTACGTC.

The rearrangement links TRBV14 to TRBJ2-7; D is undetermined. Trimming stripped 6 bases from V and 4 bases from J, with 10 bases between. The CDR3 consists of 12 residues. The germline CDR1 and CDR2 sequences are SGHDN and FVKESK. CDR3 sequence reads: CASSRLAYEQYF. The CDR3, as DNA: TGTGCCAGCAGTCGACTGGCATACGAGCAGTACTTC.

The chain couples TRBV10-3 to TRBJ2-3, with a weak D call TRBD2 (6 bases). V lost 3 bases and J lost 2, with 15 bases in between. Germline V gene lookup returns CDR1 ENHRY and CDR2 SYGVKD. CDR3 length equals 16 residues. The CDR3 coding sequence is TGTGCCATCAGTGACATTAGCGGATGGGCCACAGATACGCAGTATTTT. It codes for CAISDISGWATDTQYF.

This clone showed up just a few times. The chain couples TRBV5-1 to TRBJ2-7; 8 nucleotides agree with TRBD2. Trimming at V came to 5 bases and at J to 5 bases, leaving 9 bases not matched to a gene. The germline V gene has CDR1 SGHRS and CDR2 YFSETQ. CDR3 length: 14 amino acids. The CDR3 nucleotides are TGCGCCAGCAGGTCTCAGCGGGAGCTGGACGAGCAGTACTTC. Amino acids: CASRSQRELDEQYF.